The rows below give T cell receptor beta chains drawn from one sample of a study of T-cell memory formation after mild COVID-19. One entry per CDR3 protein results from TCRdb running MiXCR on the 5' RACE reads. The repertoire holds 150,000 to 200,000 distinct CDR3 sequences, with around 10% as singletons. Material: PBMCs or a T cell subset sorted from them (not recorded which). The receptors were sampled from a young man who had mild COVID-19 (a few samples of this study predate the infection). Cell type and time point are not known. The CDR3 runs from the conserved cysteine through the conserved F or W. Each record gives: clone size, J gene, D gene, V gene, CDR3 protein, CDR3 DNA. D genes are given only for firm matches. Size values are once, few and many counts, or a class for expanded clones, and some rows have none.

. TRBJ2-1 TRBD2 TRBV24-1 CATSDKAGLSSYNEQFF TGTGCCACCAGTGACAAAGCGGGGCTAAGCTCCTACAATGAGCAGTTCTTC
. TRBJ2-7 TRBD1 TRBV18 CASSSGTGGAYEQYF TGTGCCAGCTCATCCGGGACAGGGGGCGCCTACGAGCAGTACTTC
. TRBJ2-1 . TRBV7-6 CASSPPPGTYNEQFF TGTGCCAGCAGCCCACCTCCTGGGACCTACAATGAGCAGTTCTTC
few TRBJ2-3 TRBD2 TRBV20-1 CSARAGRGFTDTQYF TGCAGTGCCCGAGCGGGGCGGGGGTTCACAGATACGCAGTATTTT
. TRBJ2-4 TRBD2 TRBV10-3 CAISESGLSGILAKNIQYF TGTGCCATCAGTGAGTCGGGACTTAGCGGGATCCTAGCCAAAAACATTCAGTACTTC
. TRBJ1-6 . TRBV12-3/TRBV12-4 CASSSGTDGRALHF TGTGCCAGCAGCTCCGGGACCGACGGTCGAGCCCTCCACTTT
many TRBJ2-2 . TRBV4-3 CASSQERTPVGGELFF TGCGCCAGCAGCCAAGAGCGGACTCCCGTCGGCGGGGAGCTGTTTTTT
few TRBJ1-1 TRBD1 TRBV29-1 CSVEQRQGVAEAFF TGCAGCGTGGAACAGCGACAGGGCGTAGCGGAAGCTTTCTTT
. TRBJ1-2 TRBD1 TRBV7-2 CASSFLARGYGYTF TGTGCCAGCAGCTTTTTAGCCAGGGGGTATGGCTACACCTTC
few TRBJ2-2 . TRBV7-6 CASSTNPNTGELFF TGTGCCAGCAGCACTAACCCAAACACCGGGGAGCTGTTTTTT
few TRBJ1-6 . TRBV21-1 CASSIPGQLHSPLHF TGTGCCAGCAGCATACCGGGACAGTTACATTCACCCCTCCACTTT
. TRBJ1-1 . TRBV5-4 CATVRQPNTEAFF TGTGCCACCGTAAGACAGCCGAACACTGAAGCTTTCTTT
few TRBJ2-2 TRBD1 TRBV10-3 CAISLATGAGELFF TGTGCCATCAGCCTCGCCACAGGGGCCGGGGAGCTGTTTTTT
. TRBJ2-7 . TRBV7-2 CASSPPSGRGAYEQYF TGTGCCAGCAGCCCGCCGTCCGGTCGCGGGGCCTACGAGCAGTACTTC
. TRBJ2-3 . TRBV5-1 CASSLEFKTDTQYF TGCGCCAGCAGCTTGGAGTTCAAGACAGATACGCAGTATTTT
few TRBJ1-4 . TRBV7-6 CASSATERGEKLFF TGTGCCAGCAGCGCTACAGAAAGGGGTGAAAAACTGTTTTTT
few TRBJ1-4 . TRBV5-1 CASSLFQGTGEKLFF TGCGCCAGCAGCTTGTTCCAGGGCACCGGGGAAAAACTGTTTTTT
. TRBJ2-4 . TRBV20-1 CSADRGAPKNIQYF TGCAGTGCGGATCGGGGGGCACCCAAAAACATTCAGTACTTC
. TRBJ2-3 . TRBV6-6 CASRSLGSLGDTQYF TGTGCCAGCAGGTCACTCGGGTCCCTAGGAGATACGCAGTATTTT
few TRBJ2-1 . TRBV2 CASSEYGGAHFF TGTGCCAGCAGTGAATATGGGGGAGCCCACTTCTTC
. TRBJ1-4 TRBD1 TRBV4-3 CASSRDRVEKLFF TGCGCCAGCAGCCGAGACAGGGTTGAAAAACTGTTTTTT
many TRBJ1-5 . TRBV27 CASGSTGGNQPQHF TGTGCCAGCGGATCGACAGGAGGGAATCAGCCCCAGCATTTT